This record looks at one T cell receptor beta chain sequence and its context. Its antigen is undetermined. The data derive from a study of cytomegalovirus exposure and HLA in healthy donors. About the study: Around 80 million unique TCRs from HLA-typed donors were held in an early data release. Just over 80% of 398 genotyped donors fell in the Caucasian-associated ancestry cluster. General observations from the study: The authors judged a highly shared variant cluster likely a sequencing artifact.

Germline CDR1 SGHRS, CDR2 YFSETQ. V lost 0 bases to trimming and J lost 8 bases; unmatched junction nucleotides: 9. This CDR3 has 16 amino acids. The PCR employed 60 Vbeta primers together with 13 Jbeta primers. Methods used by the authors: In a later analysis, of roughly 73 million unique beta chains, around 9.9 million appeared in at least two donors. Method: immunoSEQ multiplex PCR; TCRdb's copy keeps in-frame clones and lacks some. The V and J calls and the clone size are those of that table, but D and trimming were determined from the DNA. The sample includes under 200,000 clones, about 80% of them seen just once.

The TCR originated in a woman younger than 35 in good health and CMV-seropositive. The rearrangement joins TRBV5-1 to TRBJ2-1; 9 bases match TRBD2. Sequencing was performed on PBMCs. The DNA for the CDR3 is TGCGCCAGCAGCTTGGAAGCGGGGGGTCCCGTCGATGAGCAGTTCTTC. It encodes CASSLEAGGPVDEQFF. The full variable domain, with the rest looked up from reference TRBV5-1 and TRBJ2-1, is KAGVTQTPRYLIKTRGQQVTLSCSPISGHRSVSWYQQTPGQGLQFLFEYFSETQRNKGNFPGRFSGRQFSNSRSEMNVSTLELGDSALYLCASSLEAGGPVDEQFFGPGTRLTVL.